The 7 T cell receptor beta chains reported below all come from one sample, sequenced in a study. TCRdb reprocessed the 5' RACE reads via MiXCR and lists one record per CDR3 protein. The data contain roughly 40,000 distinct CDR3 sequences, approximately 17% of them singletons. The source material was naive CD4+ T cells sorted from a lymph node. Subset here: naive CD4+ T cells, CD4+CD45RA+CD25-. The receptors were gathered from a female donor with breast cancer.

The chain carries TRBV6-5 and TRBJ2-1; D might be TRBD1 or TRBD2, each matching 5 bases. V dropped 5 bases and J dropped 7 bases, with 9 bases sitting between them. CDR3 length: 12 residues. Germline values: CDR1 MNHEY, CDR2 SVGAGI. CDR3 region: CASSTGRNEQFF. The CDR3 nucleotides read TGTGCCAGCAGTACGGGGCGAAATGAGCAGTTCTTC.

Many counts were recorded for this clonotype. This chain connects TRBV11-3 to TRBJ2-7, with D possibly being TRBD1 or TRBD2 (5 bases each). From germline, CDR1 is SGHNT and CDR2 YENEEA. V was cut by 4 bases and J by 4 bases, with 17 bases left in between. The CDR3 length is 15 residues. CDR3 nucleotide sequence: TGTGCCAGCAGCTGGAAAGTCCGGGGCCCTTACGAGCAGTACTTC. It specifies CASSWKVRGPYEQYF.

The chain employs TRBV5-1 and TRBJ1-5, with 7 bases identical to TRBD1. The V segment lost 3 bases and the J segment 7 bases; nucleotides outside the gene matches: 13. The CDR3 is 16 amino acids. CDR1 is SGHRS, CDR2 YFSETQ, per germline. This CDR3 is CASSSGDRVSGQPQHF. CDR3 coding DNA: TGCGCCAGCAGCTCCGGAGACAGGGTGAGTGGGCAGCCCCAGCATTTT. Together with reference TRBV5-1 and TRBJ1-5, the CDR3 gives the full variable domain: KAGVTQTPRYLIKTRGQQVTLSCSPISGHRSVSWYQQTPGQGLQFLFEYFSETQRNKGNFPGRFSGRQFSNSRSEMNVSTLELGDSALYLCASSSGDRVSGQPQHFGDGTRLSIL.

The chain links TRBV20-1 to TRBJ1-1; 7 nucleotides line up with TRBD1. In germline, CDR1 is DFQATT, CDR2 SNEGSKA (reference sequence). Trimming took 5 bases from V and 5 from J; bases not matched to a gene: 11. There are 14 residues in the CDR3. In DNA form, the CDR3 reads TGCAGTGCTTCCACAGGGGCCGATGGAACTGAAGCTTTCTTT. Protein product: CSASTGADGTEAFF.

The chain is built from TRBV7-2 and TRBJ2-4; possibly TRBD1 for D (5 bases). Trimming took off 3 bases at V and 8 bases at J, with 11 bases between the two ends. The CDR3 totals 13 residues. The germline V gene has CDR1 SGHTA and CDR2 FQGNSA. CDR3 residues: CASSFRQGDIQYF. CDR3 coding DNA: TGTGCCAGCAGCTTTCGGCAGGGTGACATTCAGTACTTC.

V is TRBV28 and J is TRBJ2-7; 9 bases line up with TRBD2. The ends lost 1 base at V and 5 bases at J; junction bases unmatched: 6. The CDR3 has 15 residues. In germline, CDR1 is MDHEN, CDR2 SYDVKM. In DNA form, the CDR3 reads TGTGCCAGCAGTTTATATGCGGGAGGGCGACACGAGCAGTACTTC. This encodes CASSLYAGGRHEQYF. The whole variable domain, remainder taken from reference TRBV28 and TRBJ2-7, is DVKVTQSSRYLVKRTGEKVFLECVQDMDHENMFWYRQDPGLGLRLIYFSYDVKMKEKGDIPEGYSVSREKKERFSLILESASTNQTSMYLCASSLYAGGRHEQYFGPGTRLTVT.

There are a few counts of this clonotype. A much larger clone lies one base from this, so it may be a read error. The chain recombines TRBV29-1 with TRBJ2-1; D not resolved. CDR1 and CDR2 (germline): SQVTM, ANQGSEA. CDR3 length equals 10 residues. The ends were cut back, 3 bases at V and 5 bases at J, with 2 bases in the middle. The CDR3 here is CSVENNEQFF. The CDR3, as DNA: TGCAGCGTTGAGAACAATGAGCAGTTCTTC.